These 28 T cell receptor beta chains share one sample of origin, sequenced in a study of cytomegalovirus exposure and HLA in healthy donors. With 60 Vbeta and 13 Jbeta primers, the PCR was carried out. TCRdb's copy holds only in-frame clones and misses some; the assay was immunoSEQ multiplex PCR. The sample holds around 150,000 clones, approximately 76% seen once. The sequenced material came from PBMCs. The receptors originated from a female donor in good health and CMV-seronegative.

V gene TRBV2 combines with J gene TRBJ2-1; TRBD2 agrees at 10 bases. With 5 bases clipped from V and 4 bases from J, the junction kept 2 bases outside the gene matches. Germline-derived CDR1 and CDR2 are SNHLY and FYNNEI. CDR3 length: 14 residues. The CDR3 is CASSQREGYNEQFF. The CDR3 DNA sequence: TGTGCCAGCAGTCAGCGGGAGGGATACAATGAGCAGTTCTTC.

The chain joins TRBV7-7 to TRBJ2-3; 13 positions match TRBD2. The V gene end was trimmed by 4 bases and the J gene end by 4 bases; junction bases not matched to a gene: 2. This CDR3 contains 15 residues. Germline loops: CDR1 SSHAT, CDR2 FNYEAQ (reference sequence). This CDR3 is CASSSGLAGADTQYF. Here the CDR3 DNA reads TGTGCCAGCAGCTCTGGACTAGCGGGAGCAGATACGCAGTATTTT.

The chain uses TRBV13 and TRBJ2-3; weak D call: TRBD2 (5 bases). V was pared by 5 bases and J by 6 bases, with 9 bases between. Germline assignment: CDR1 PRHDT and CDR2 FYEKMQ (reference sequence). This CDR3 spans 12 amino acids. CDR3 protein: CASSLGVDTQYF. Here the CDR3 DNA reads TGTGCCAGCAGCCTCGGGGTGGATACGCAGTATTTT.

Only a few counts were recorded for this clone. The chain joins TRBV10-3 to TRBJ2-5; TRBD1 agrees at 9 bases. The closer fit of TRBJ2-7 to the DNA end suggests the J call may be wrong. This CDR3 has 13 amino acids. CDR1 and CDR2 (germline): ENHRY, SYGVKD. CDR3 nucleotides: TGTGCCATAACGACAGGGGGAATCAACGAGCAGTACTTC. Encoded protein: CAITTGGINEQYF.

The rearrangement uses TRBV6-6 and TRBJ1-1; 8 nucleotides line up with TRBD1. The CDR3 is made up of 15 amino acids. Per germline, CDR1 MNHNY and CDR2 SVGAGI (reference sequence). Trimming removed 0 bases from V and 2 bases from J; junction bases left unmatched: 2. CDR3 residues: CASSYSDRGNTEAFF. In DNA, the CDR3 is TGTGCCAGCAGTTACTCTGACAGGGGTAACACTGAAGCTTTCTTT.

The V gene is TRBV19, the J gene TRBJ2-1, with 7 bases matching TRBD2. After removal of 6 bases from V and 4 bases from J, the junction contained 6 bases not matched to a gene. The germline gives CDR1 LNHDA, CDR2 SQIVND (reference sequence). The CDR3 extends over 14 amino acids. CDR3 amino acids: CASRMTSLYNEQFF. DNA for the CDR3: TGTGCCAGTAGGATGACTAGCTTATACAATGAGCAGTTCTTC.

This clone was observed a few times. CDR3 protein: CASSPSTYEQYF. The DNA of the CDR3 is TGTGCCAGCTCACCGTCAACCTACGAGCAGTACTTC. V usage is TRBV18 and J usage is TRBJ2-7, with D unclear. This CDR3 comprises 12 residues. Trimming left V 3 bases short and J 2 bases short, with 5 bases between. From germline, CDR1 is KGHSH and CDR2 LQKENI.

The genes are TRBV11-2 and TRBJ2-2; 8 bases line up with TRBD2. CDR3 length equals 14 residues. V was pared by 3 bases and J by 7 bases, with 4 bases of the junction left unmatched. CDR1 SGHAT and CDR2 FQNNGV come from the germline V gene. CDR3 bases: TGTGCCAGCAGCTTTAGCGGGGCCGGCGGGGAGCTGTTTTTT. This translates into CASSFSGAGGELFF.

The V gene is TRBV5-6, the J gene TRBJ2-1, with TRBD2 identical over 10 bases. The CDR3 covers 17 residues. Germline loops: CDR1 SGHDT, CDR2 YYEEEE. Losses at the gene ends were 4 bases for V and 6 bases for J; bases not matched to a gene: 13. The CDR3 nucleotides read TGTGCCAGCAGCCGGGGACTAGCGTCTCCCCTCGCCAATGAGCAGTTCTTC. Encoded protein: CASSRGLASPLANEQFF.

The gene calls are TRBV30 and TRBJ1-2, with D perhaps matching TRBD1 (6 bases). This CDR3 region has 13 residues. Trimming left V 2 bases short and J 8 bases short, with 15 bases between. Germline lookup yields CDR1 GTSNPN and CDR2 SVGIG (reference sequence). Written as DNA, the CDR3 is TGTGCCTGGAGTTCTGGGGGCGCGAGAGGCTACACCTTC. It is translated as CAWSSGGARGYTF. The complete variable domain, with remaining parts taken from reference TRBV30 and TRBJ1-2, reads SQTIHQWPATLVQPVGSPLSLECTVEGTSNPNLYWYRQAAGRGLQLLFYSVGIGQISSEVPQNLSASRPQDRQFILSSKKLLLSDSGFYLCAWSSGGARGYTFGSGTRLTVV.

The CDR3 DNA sequence: TGTGCCAGCAGCCAGCGGACAGGGGTCGGCATTAACTATGGCTACACCTTC. This sequence encodes CASSQRTGVGINYGYTF. This chain connects TRBV5-5 to TRBJ1-2; 9 positions match TRBD1. The CDR3 extends over 17 amino acids. Trimming took 4 bases from V and 1 from J; bases not matched to a gene: 11. Looked up from germline, CDR1 is SGHKS and CDR2 is YYEKEE (reference sequence).

The CDR3 sequence is CASSSREGLAGVNQETQYF. CDR3 coding DNA: TGTGCCAGCAGCTCCCGGGAGGGACTAGCGGGAGTAAACCAAGAGACCCAGTACTTC. The chain links TRBV21-1 to TRBJ2-5; TRBD2 is the table's D call and was not checked against the DNA. TRBV21-1 is recorded as a pseudogene. The CDR3 consists of 19 residues.

This chain links TRBV10-1 with TRBJ1-2; the D gene is possibly TRBD1 (6 bases). Between the trimmed V and J ends, which lost 3 bases and 5 bases, there was a span of 16 bases. The germline gives CDR1 WNHNN, CDR2 SYGVQD (reference sequence). This CDR3 contains 15 residues. CDR3 region: CASSDTGTPIYGYTF. In DNA, the CDR3 is TGCGCCAGCAGTGATACCGGGACACCTATTTATGGCTACACCTTC.

This chain connects TRBV5-1 to TRBJ2-7; possibly TRBD1 for D (5 bases). Trimming stripped 1 base from V and 1 base from J, with 9 bases between. CDR3 length: 14 amino acids. CDR1 is SGHRS, CDR2 YFSETQ, per germline. The chain's CDR3 is CASSLWQGSYEQYF. The CDR3, as DNA: TGCGCCAGCAGCTTGTGGCAGGGATCCTACGAGCAGTACTTC.

The DNA of the CDR3 is TGTGCCAGCAGAGCGGACAGCGGTTCACCCCTCCACTTT. It translates to CASRADSGSPLHF. The genes are TRBV6-1 and TRBJ1-6, with a possible D match to TRBD1 (6 bases). The CDR3 contains 13 residues. Between the trimmed V and J ends, which lost 6 bases and 9 bases, there was a span of 12 bases. Germline-derived CDR1 and CDR2 are MNHNS and SASEGT.

This clone was counted between two and nine times. The rearrangement links TRBV4-2 to TRBJ2-7; D is possibly TRBD1 (6 bases). Looked up from germline, CDR1 is LGHNA and CDR2 is YNFKEQ. With 4 bases removed from V and 1 base from J, the gap between germline ends came to 11 bases. CDR3 size: 14 residues. Here the CDR3 DNA reads TGTGCCAGCAGCCGCCGGGACAAGTCCTACGAGCAGTACTTC. Protein sequence: CASSRRDKSYEQYF.

The genes are TRBV5-1 and TRBJ2-7, with D perhaps TRBD2 (6 bases). The CDR3 totals 14 residues. Trimming pared 1 base from V and 2 bases from J, leaving 10 bases between. Germline lookup yields CDR1 SGHRS and CDR2 YFSETQ. The CDR3 reads CASSLLASTYEQYF. CDR3 nucleotides: TGCGCCAGCAGCTTGCTAGCGTCTACCTACGAGCAGTACTTC.

The chain combines TRBV4-2 with TRBJ2-3; D uncertain. The CDR3 is made up of 13 amino acids. Germline V gene data show CDR1 as LGHNA and CDR2 as YNFKEQ. V lost 8 bases to trimming and J lost 2 bases, with 11 bases between them. In nucleotides, the CDR3 is TGTGCCAGCCGGGTACCAAACACAGATACGCAGTATTTT. Translating gives CASRVPNTDTQYF.

This chain connects TRBV30 to TRBJ1-4; a weak D match, TRBD1 (6 bases). Trimming removed 1 base from V and 8 bases from J, with 11 bases in between. The germline gives CDR1 GTSNPN, CDR2 SVGIG (reference sequence). This CDR3 is built from 13 residues. The CDR3 DNA is TGTGCCTGGAGTGGAACAGGGTGGGAAAAACTGTTTTTT. The encoded protein is CAWSGTGWEKLFF.

This clone came up a few times. The rearrangement links TRBV2 to TRBJ1-3, with D hard to call. Trimming removed 3 bases at V and 0 bases at J, with 6 bases between. In germline, CDR1 is SNHLY, CDR2 FYNNEI. The CDR3 totals 14 residues. The CDR3 DNA sequence: TGTGCCAGCAGTGACAACGGCTCTGGAAACACCATATATTTT. Protein product: CASSDNGSGNTIYF.

This chain uses TRBV2 with TRBJ2-7; TRBD1 is a possible D gene (6 bases). The CDR3 consists of 14 residues. V lost 6 bases, J lost 1 base, and 13 bases lay in between. In germline, CDR1 is SNHLY, CDR2 FYNNEI. In nucleotides, the CDR3 is TGTGCCAGCAGGGAGACAGGTTATTCCTACGAGCAGTACTTC. As protein: CASRETGYSYEQYF. Supplemented by reference TRBV2 and TRBJ2-7, the full variable domain reads EPEVTQTPSHQVTQMGQEVILRCVPISNHLYFYWYRQILGQKVEFLVSFYNNEISEKSEIFDDQFSVERPDGSNFTLKIRSTKLEDSAMYFCASRETGYSYEQYFGPGTRLTVT.

The rearrangement links TRBV7-9 to TRBJ1-2; possibly TRBD1 for D (5 bases). V lost 3 bases, J lost 3 bases, and 11 bases lay in between. From germline, CDR1 is SEHNR and CDR2 FQNEAQ (reference sequence). The CDR3 covers 14 residues. The CDR3 bases are TGTGCCAGCAGCTTGGATGGGACTCACTATGGCTACACCTTC. It encodes CASSLDGTHYGYTF.

The gene calls are TRBV11-2 and TRBJ2-3, with D uncertain. The germline V gene has CDR1 SGHAT and CDR2 FQNNGV. The V and J ends lost 3 bases and 5 bases respectively, with 12 bases between them. The CDR3 consists of 14 residues. The CDR3 loop is CASSFRPAGDTQYF. The CDR3 DNA follows: TGTGCCAGCAGCTTCAGGCCTGCCGGAGATACGCAGTATTTT.

The chain links TRBV19 to TRBJ2-5; TRBD1 agrees at 7 bases. There are 14 residues in the CDR3. CDR1 and CDR2 from the germline V gene are LNHDA and SQIVND (reference sequence). Trimming removed 4 bases from V and 0 bases from J; junction bases left unmatched: 2. The CDR3 here is CASSTTGNQETQYF. CDR3 nucleotide sequence: TGTGCCAGTAGTACGACAGGGAACCAAGAGACCCAGTACTTC.

V gene TRBV7-2 combines with J gene TRBJ2-2; D perhaps matches TRBD1 (6 bases). Per the germline V gene, CDR1 is SGHTA and CDR2 is FQGNSA. V shed 1 base and J shed 6 bases, with 15 bases lying between them. CDR3 size: 16 residues. CDR3: CASSLGRWQGPGELFF. In nucleotides, the CDR3 is TGTGCCAGCAGCTTAGGAAGGTGGCAGGGGCCCGGGGAGCTGTTTTTT.

In this sample, this clone turned up a few times. The gene calls are TRBV9 and TRBJ1-3; tentatively, D is TRBD1 (6 bases). CDR3 length: 15 amino acids. Trimming took off 3 bases at V and 0 bases at J, with 10 bases between the two ends. Germline CDR1 and CDR2: SGDLS and YYNGEE. The CDR3 DNA reads TGTGCCAGCAGCGCGGTAGGGGGCTCTGGAAACACCATATATTTT. It translates to CASSAVGGSGNTIYF.

This clone showed up just a few times. CDR3 loop: CASSFFGSGRDSSYNEQFF. The CDR3 DNA reads as TGTGCCAGCAGCTTCTTCGGTAGCGGGCGCGACAGCTCCTACAATGAGCAGTTCTTC. V gene TRBV7-3 combines with J gene TRBJ2-1; TRBD2 aligns across 7 bases. The CDR3 extends over 19 amino acids. V trimming: 3 bases; J trimming: 0 bases; junction bases outside the gene matches: 14. Germline CDR1 SGHTA, CDR2 FQGTGA.

The chain is built from TRBV9 and TRBJ2-7, with 8 bases lining up with TRBD2. With V trimmed by 3 bases and J by 4 bases, 6 bases remained unmatched. Germline-derived CDR1 and CDR2 are SGDLS and YYNGEE. The CDR3 has 14 amino acids. Written as DNA, the CDR3 is TGTGCCAGCAGCGGGGGGGCTAGCGGGTACGAGCAGTACTTC. As protein: CASSGGASGYEQYF.